The 22 T cell receptor beta chains reported below all come from one sample, sequenced in a study of T-cell memory formation after mild COVID-19. In TCRdb, the 5' RACE reads were re-called with MiXCR into one record per CDR3 protein. In the table there are about 560,000 distinct CDR3 sequences, roughly 18% of which are singletons. The specimen was PBMCs or a T cell subset sorted from them (not recorded which). These receptors were obtained from an adult woman who had mild COVID-19 (a few samples of this study predate the infection). Cell type and time point are not known.

The chain recombines TRBV6-2 or TRBV6-3 with TRBJ2-1; unclear D gene. From germline, CDR1 is MNHEY and CDR2 SVGEGT. This CDR3 spans 16 amino acids. Trimming stripped 7 bases from V and 6 bases from J, with 22 bases between. CDR3 DNA: TGTGCCAGCACCGCCGGAGCTCTTACTTCTCTCAATGAGCAGTTCTTC. Translation gives CASTAGALTSLNEQFF.

The chain combines TRBV20-1 with TRBJ1-6; D remains unclear. Deletions cut 4 bases from V and 7 bases from J, with 20 bases between. Germline V gene data show CDR1 as DFQATT and CDR2 as SNEGSKA (reference sequence). This CDR3 has 16 residues. CDR3 protein: CSATPTPSTTNSPLHF. The CDR3 DNA sequence: TGCAGTGCTACTCCGACACCCTCTACAACGAATTCACCCCTCCACTTT.

In DNA form, the CDR3 reads TGTGCCAGCAGCGTAATGGGGAGCGAGCAGTACTTC. Translated, it gives CASSVMGSEQYF. The chain carries TRBV9 and TRBJ2-7; D might be TRBD2 (5 bases). V shed 1 base and J shed 6 bases, with 8 bases lying between them. Germline V CDR1 and CDR2: SGDLS, YYNGEE. The CDR3 sequence is 12 residues long.

This clonotype was seen only a few times. This chain links TRBV5-1 with TRBJ2-5; TRBD1 matches at 8 bases. The CDR3 is 14 amino acids. V shed 4 bases and J 2 bases; nucleotides not matched to a gene: 4. Per germline, CDR1 SGHRS and CDR2 YFSETQ. DNA of the CDR3: TGCGCCAGCAGCATTGGACAGGGACAAGAGACCCAGTACTTC. Translating gives CASSIGQGQETQYF.

J is TRBJ2-2 and V is TRBV6-5; weak D call: TRBD2 (5 bases). Germline V lookup: CDR1 MNHEY, CDR2 SVGAGI. This CDR3 spans 15 amino acids. V shed 5 bases and J shed 5 bases, with 15 bases lying between them. DNA for the CDR3: TGTGCCAGCAGTGGAACCTGGTCGGGGACCGGGGAGCTGTTTTTT. Translating gives CASSGTWSGTGELFF.

This clonotype was found a few times. The V gene is TRBV20-1, the J gene TRBJ2-7, with 7 bases aligning to TRBD1. The CDR3 runs 12 residues. Germline V CDR1 and CDR2: DFQATT, SNEGSKA (reference sequence). Losses at the gene ends were 6 bases for V and 2 bases for J; bases not matched to a gene: 4. CDR3 sequence: CSAGTDPYEQYF. The CDR3 DNA reads TGCAGTGCCGGGACAGATCCCTACGAGCAGTACTTC.

This clonotype was observed a few times. The chain has TRBV3-1 and TRBJ1-3, with a weak D call TRBD1 (6 bases). CDR1 LGHDT and CDR2 YNNKEL come from the germline V gene (reference sequence). The ends were cut back, 6 bases at V and 1 base at J, with 13 bases in the middle. The CDR3 is 15 residues long. The CDR3 is CASRAGGASGNTIYF. Written as DNA, the CDR3 is TGTGCCAGCAGAGCGGGGGGCGCTTCTGGAAACACCATATATTTT.

The J gene is TRBJ2-1, the V gene TRBV5-1; no clear D gene. Per the germline V gene, CDR1 is SGHRS and CDR2 is YFSETQ. This CDR3 is 11 amino acids long. The V end was cut by 6 bases, the J end by 4 bases, with 5 bases between. CDR3 DNA: TGCGCCAGCAAGGAGTACAATGAGCAGTTCTTC. Its translation is CASKEYNEQFF.

This clonotype was counted between two and nine times. V is TRBV4-1 and J is TRBJ2-1; weak D call: TRBD2 (6 bases). Between the trimmed V and J ends, which lost 4 bases and 4 bases, there was a span of 20 bases. CDR3 length equals 17 residues. Germline lookup yields CDR1 MGHRA and CDR2 YSYEKL. The CDR3 nucleotides read TGCGCCAGCAGCCTCAGAGGTTGGTGGGGGGAGTACAATGAGCAGTTCTTC. Translation: CASSLRGWWGEYNEQFF.

The chain joins TRBV14 to TRBJ2-7; 7 nucleotides match TRBD1. The germline gives CDR1 SGHDN, CDR2 FVKESK. V lost 4 bases and J lost 4; bases outside the gene matches: 10. This CDR3 is 15 amino acids long. The CDR3 nucleotides are TGTGCCAGCAGCCCTTATCCGACAGGGTTGTACGAGCAGTACTTC. Amino acids: CASSPYPTGLYEQYF.

This chain joins TRBV3-1 and TRBJ2-1, with TRBD2 as a possible D gene (5 bases). CDR1 is LGHDT, CDR2 YNNKEL, per germline (reference sequence). CDR3 length: 14 residues. V dropped 1 base and J dropped 9 bases, with 13 bases sitting between them. CDR3 DNA: TGTGCCAGCAGCCAAGTCTTTGGGAGAGGTGAGCAGTTCTTC. Translating it yields CASSQVFGRGEQFF.

This clonotype was found many times. The J gene is TRBJ1-2, the V gene TRBV19; D remains ambiguous. From germline, CDR1 is LNHDA and CDR2 SQIVND (reference sequence). The V end was cut by 4 bases, the J end by 8 bases, with 11 bases between. The CDR3 totals 12 residues. This CDR3 reads CASSRATGGYTF. CDR3 in DNA: TGTGCCAGTAGTAGGGCAACGGGAGGCTACACCTTC.

The chain links TRBV5-1 to TRBJ2-7; tentative D call: TRBD1 (6 bases). This CDR3 has 13 amino acids. CDR1 is SGHRS and CDR2 is YFSETQ in the germline V gene. V gave up 4 bases and J gave up 6 bases, with 14 bases separating them. The CDR3 DNA reads as TGCGCCAGCAGCGGACTTACAGGGACCGAGCAGTACTTC. This encodes CASSGLTGTEQYF. Based on the CDR3 plus reference TRBV5-1 and TRBJ2-7, the full variable domain is KAGVTQTPRYLIKTRGQQVTLSCSPISGHRSVSWYQQTPGQGLQFLFEYFSETQRNKGNFPGRFSGRQFSNSRSEMNVSTLELGDSALYLCASSGLTGTEQYFGPGTRLTVT.

The rearrangement uses TRBV12-3 or TRBV12-4 and TRBJ1-2; TRBD1 matches at 7 bases. The CDR3 sequence is 12 residues long. The ends lost 4 bases at V and 7 bases at J; junction bases unmatched: 3. The CDR3 loop is CASSWDSTGYTF. CDR3 nucleotide sequence: TGTGCCAGCAGTTGGGACAGCACTGGCTACACCTTC.

The table lists this clonotype with a few counts. This chain joins TRBV19 and TRBJ2-2; TRBD2 matches at 8 bases. Germline CDR1 LNHDA, CDR2 SQIVND (reference sequence). V trimming: 9 bases; J trimming: 9 bases; junction bases outside the gene matches: 15. This CDR3 region has 15 residues. The CDR3 protein is CASREGHWKNRELFF. CDR3 sequence (DNA): TGTGCCAGCCGGGAGGGACACTGGAAGAATAGGGAGCTGTTTTTT.

In its sample, this clonotype was seen a few times. The V gene is TRBV4-3, the J gene TRBJ2-1; D is undetermined. Germline V gene lookup returns CDR1 LGHNA and CDR2 YSLEER. The CDR3 is 12 residues long. Deletions cut 0 bases from V and 9 bases from J, with 6 bases between. CDR3 region: CASSQEDGEQFF. In DNA, the CDR3 is TGCGCCAGCAGCCAAGAAGACGGTGAGCAGTTCTTC.

The chain links TRBV7-8 to TRBJ1-3; possibly TRBD1 for D (5 bases). The germline V gene has CDR1 SGHVS and CDR2 FQNEAQ. Deletions cut 0 bases from V and 3 bases from J, with 6 bases between. The CDR3 covers 14 residues. The CDR3 nucleotides read TGTGCCAGCAGCTTAGCAGGGGTTGGAAACACCATATATTTT. Amino acids: CASSLAGVGNTIYF.

This clonotype has just a few counts. The chain employs TRBV7-8 and TRBJ2-1; D unresolved. This CDR3 comprises 14 residues. V lost 2 bases, J lost 2 bases, and 7 bases lay in between. Germline loops: CDR1 SGHVS, CDR2 FQNEAQ. The CDR3: CASSLLAAYNEQFF. For the CDR3, the DNA is TGTGCCAGCAGCTTATTAGCAGCCTACAATGAGCAGTTCTTC.

This chain connects TRBV6-6 to TRBJ2-5; 9 bases line up with TRBD1. The CDR3 length is 14 residues. CDR1 is MNHNY and CDR2 is SVGAGI in the germline V gene (reference sequence). J lost 6 bases, V lost 8 bases, and 10 bases had no gene match. The CDR3 sequence is CASGGTGRAQTQYF. The CDR3 DNA reads as TGTGCCAGCGGGGGGACAGGGAGAGCACAGACCCAGTACTTC.

This clonotype appeared a few times. J is TRBJ2-7 and V is TRBV27; 7 bases align to TRBD2. Germline values: CDR1 MNHEY, CDR2 SMNVEV (reference sequence). The V segment lost 4 bases and the J segment 2 bases; nucleotides outside the gene matches: 5. The CDR3 consists of 14 residues. The CDR3 sequence is CASSSPREAYEQYF. In DNA form, the CDR3 reads TGTGCCAGCAGTTCCCCCCGGGAGGCCTACGAGCAGTACTTC.

CDR3 loop: CSAKGQSTDTQYF. CDR3 DNA: TGCAGTGCTAAGGGGCAGAGCACAGATACGCAGTATTTT. The chain uses TRBV20-1 and TRBJ2-3; tentatively, D is TRBD1 (5 bases). From germline, CDR1 is DFQATT and CDR2 SNEGSKA (reference sequence). Trimming removed 4 bases from V and 0 bases from J, with 8 bases in between. The CDR3 runs 13 residues.

The rearrangement uses TRBV2 and TRBJ2-7; D unclear. V gave up 0 bases and J gave up 6 bases, with 9 bases separating them. The V gene's germline CDR1 is SNHLY and CDR2 FYNNEI. The CDR3 has 13 amino acids. The CDR3 sequence is CASSEASISEQYF. The CDR3 nucleotides are TGTGCCAGCAGTGAAGCGTCAATTTCCGAGCAGTACTTC.